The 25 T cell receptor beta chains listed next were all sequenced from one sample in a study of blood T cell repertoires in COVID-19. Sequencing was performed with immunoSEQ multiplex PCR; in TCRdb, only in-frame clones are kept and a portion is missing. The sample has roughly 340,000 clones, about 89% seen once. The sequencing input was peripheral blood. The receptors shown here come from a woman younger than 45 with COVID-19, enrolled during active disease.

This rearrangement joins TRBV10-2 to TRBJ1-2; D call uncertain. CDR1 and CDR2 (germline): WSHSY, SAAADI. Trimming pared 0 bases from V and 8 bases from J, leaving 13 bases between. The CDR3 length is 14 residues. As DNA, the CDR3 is TGCGCCAGCAGTGAGTCCACAGCATCTCAGGGCTACACCTTC. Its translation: CASSESTASQGYTF.

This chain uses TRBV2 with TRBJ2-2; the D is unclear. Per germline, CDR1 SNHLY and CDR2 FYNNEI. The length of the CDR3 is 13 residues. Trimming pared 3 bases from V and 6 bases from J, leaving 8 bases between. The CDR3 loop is CASSDGRPGELFF. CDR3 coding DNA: TGTGCCAGCAGTGATGGGCGACCCGGGGAGCTGTTTTTT. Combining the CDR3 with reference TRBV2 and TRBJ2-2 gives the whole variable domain EPEVTQTPSHQVTQMGQEVILRCVPISNHLYFYWYRQILGQKVEFLVSFYNNEISEKSEIFDDQFSVERPDGSNFTLKIRSTKLEDSAMYFCASSDGRPGELFFGEGSRLTVL.

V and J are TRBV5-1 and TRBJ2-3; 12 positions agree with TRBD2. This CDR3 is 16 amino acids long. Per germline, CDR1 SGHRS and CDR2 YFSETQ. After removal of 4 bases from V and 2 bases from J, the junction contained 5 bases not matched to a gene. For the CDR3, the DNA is TGCGCCAGCAGCCCAAGGACTAGCGGGATCACAGATACGCAGTATTTT. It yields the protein CASSPRTSGITDTQYF.

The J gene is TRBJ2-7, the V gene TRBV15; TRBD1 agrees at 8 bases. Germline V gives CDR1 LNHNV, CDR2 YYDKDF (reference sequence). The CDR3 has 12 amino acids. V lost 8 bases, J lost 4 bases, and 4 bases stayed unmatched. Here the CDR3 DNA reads TGTGCCACCGAGGACAGGGTGTACGAGCAGTACGTC. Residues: CATEDRVYEQYV.

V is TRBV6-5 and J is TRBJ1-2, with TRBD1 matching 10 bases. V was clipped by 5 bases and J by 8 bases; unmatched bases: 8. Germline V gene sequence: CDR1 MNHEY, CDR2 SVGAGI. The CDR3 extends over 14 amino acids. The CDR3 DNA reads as TGTGCCAGCAGTCGCGGGGACAGGGGTGGCGGCTACACCTTC. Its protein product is CASSRGDRGGGYTF.

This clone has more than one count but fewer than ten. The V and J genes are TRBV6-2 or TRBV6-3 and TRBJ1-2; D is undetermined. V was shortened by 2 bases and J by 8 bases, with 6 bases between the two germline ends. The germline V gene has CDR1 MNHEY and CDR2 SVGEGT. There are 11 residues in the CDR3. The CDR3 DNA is TGTGCCAGCAGTTACGGGAGAGGCTACACCTTC. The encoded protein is CASSYGRGYTF.

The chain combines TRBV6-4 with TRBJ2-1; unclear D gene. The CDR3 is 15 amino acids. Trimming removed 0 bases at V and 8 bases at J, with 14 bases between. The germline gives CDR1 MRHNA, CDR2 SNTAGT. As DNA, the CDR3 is TGTGCCAGCAGTGACTCTCTCCTGGCATCCCATGAGCAGTTCTTC. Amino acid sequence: CASSDSLLASHEQFF.

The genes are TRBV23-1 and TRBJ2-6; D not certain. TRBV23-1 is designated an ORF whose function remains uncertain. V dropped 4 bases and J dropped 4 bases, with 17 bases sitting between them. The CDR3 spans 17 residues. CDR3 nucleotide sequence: TGCGCCAGCAGTCCTCACAGATACGGTACCGGGGCCAACGTCCTGACTTTC. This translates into CASSPHRYGTGANVLTF.

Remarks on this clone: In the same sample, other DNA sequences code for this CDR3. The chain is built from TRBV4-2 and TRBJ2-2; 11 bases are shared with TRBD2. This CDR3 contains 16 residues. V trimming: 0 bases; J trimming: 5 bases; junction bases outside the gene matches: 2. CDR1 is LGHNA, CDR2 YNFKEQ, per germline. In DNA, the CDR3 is TGTGCCAGCAGCCAAGACCGACTAGCGGGAACCGGGGAGCTGTTTTTT. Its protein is CASSQDRLAGTGELFF.

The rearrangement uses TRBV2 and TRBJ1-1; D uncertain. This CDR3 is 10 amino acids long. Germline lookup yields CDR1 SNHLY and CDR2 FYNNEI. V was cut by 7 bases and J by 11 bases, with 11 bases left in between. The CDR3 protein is CASKAREAFF. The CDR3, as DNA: TGTGCCAGCAAGGCGAGGGAGGCTTTCTTT.

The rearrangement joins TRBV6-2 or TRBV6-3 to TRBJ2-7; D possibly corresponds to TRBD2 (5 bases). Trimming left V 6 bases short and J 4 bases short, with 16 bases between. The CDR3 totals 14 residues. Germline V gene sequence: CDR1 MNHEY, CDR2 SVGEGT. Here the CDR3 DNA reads TGTGCCAGCAGCCCCCGTCGAGGACTGTACGAGCAGTACGTC. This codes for CASSPRRGLYEQYV.

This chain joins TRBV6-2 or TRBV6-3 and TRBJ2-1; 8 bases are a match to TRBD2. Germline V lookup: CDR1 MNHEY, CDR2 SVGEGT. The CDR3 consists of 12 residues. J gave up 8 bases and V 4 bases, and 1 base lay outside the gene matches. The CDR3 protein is CASSFSGDEQFF. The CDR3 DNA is TGTGCCAGCAGTTTTAGCGGGGATGAGCAGTTCTTC.

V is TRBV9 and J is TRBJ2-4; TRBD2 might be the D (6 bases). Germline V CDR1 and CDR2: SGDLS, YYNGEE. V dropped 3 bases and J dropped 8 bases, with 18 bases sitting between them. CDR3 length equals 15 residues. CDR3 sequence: CASSARTGGYDIQYF. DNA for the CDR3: TGTGCCAGCAGCGCCCGGACTGGGGGGTACGACATTCAGTACTTC.

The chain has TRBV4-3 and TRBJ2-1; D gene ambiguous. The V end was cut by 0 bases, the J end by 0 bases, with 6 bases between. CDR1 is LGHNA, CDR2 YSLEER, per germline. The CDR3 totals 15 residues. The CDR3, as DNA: TGCGCCAGCAGCCAAGATTCGAGCTCCTACAATGAGCAGTTCTTC. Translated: CASSQDSSSYNEQFF.

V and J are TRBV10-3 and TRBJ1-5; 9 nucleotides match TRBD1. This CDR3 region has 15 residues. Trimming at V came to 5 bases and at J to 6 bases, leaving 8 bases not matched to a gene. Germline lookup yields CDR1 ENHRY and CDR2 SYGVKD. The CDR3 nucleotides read TGTGCCATCAGTTCGGGACAGGGAGGAGCTCAGCCCCAGCATTTT. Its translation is CAISSGQGGAQPQHF.

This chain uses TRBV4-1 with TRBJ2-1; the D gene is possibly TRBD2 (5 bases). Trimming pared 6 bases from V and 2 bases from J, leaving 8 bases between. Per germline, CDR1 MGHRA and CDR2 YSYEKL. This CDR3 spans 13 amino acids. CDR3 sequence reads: CASRDYAYNEQFF. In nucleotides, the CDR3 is TGCGCCAGCAGAGACTACGCCTACAATGAGCAGTTCTTC.

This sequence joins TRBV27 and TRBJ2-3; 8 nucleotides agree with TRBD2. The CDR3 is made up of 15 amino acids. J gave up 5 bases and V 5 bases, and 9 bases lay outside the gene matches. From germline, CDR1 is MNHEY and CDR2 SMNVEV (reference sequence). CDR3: CASSTPAGAGDTQYF. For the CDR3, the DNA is TGTGCCAGCAGTACGCCAGCGGGGGCGGGAGATACGCAGTATTTT.

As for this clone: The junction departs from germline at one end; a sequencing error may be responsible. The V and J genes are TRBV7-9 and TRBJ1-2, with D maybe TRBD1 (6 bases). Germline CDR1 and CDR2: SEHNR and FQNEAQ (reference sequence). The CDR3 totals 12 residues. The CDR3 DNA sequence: TGTGCCAGCAGCTCTAGTAACAGGGCGCGAGACTTC. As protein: CASSSSNRARDF. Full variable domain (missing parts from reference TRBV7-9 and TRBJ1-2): DTGVSQNPRHKITKRGQNVTFRCDPISEHNRLYWYRQTLGQGPEFLTYFQNEAQLEKSRLLSDRFSAERPKGSFSTLEIQRTEQGDSAMYLCASSSSNRARDFGSGTRLTVV.

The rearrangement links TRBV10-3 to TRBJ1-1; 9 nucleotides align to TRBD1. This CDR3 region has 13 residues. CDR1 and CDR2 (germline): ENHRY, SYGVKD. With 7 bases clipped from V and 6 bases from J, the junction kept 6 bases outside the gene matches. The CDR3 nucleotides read TGTGCCATCATTCCGGGACAGGGACCTGAAGCTTTCTTT. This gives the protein CAIIPGQGPEAFF.

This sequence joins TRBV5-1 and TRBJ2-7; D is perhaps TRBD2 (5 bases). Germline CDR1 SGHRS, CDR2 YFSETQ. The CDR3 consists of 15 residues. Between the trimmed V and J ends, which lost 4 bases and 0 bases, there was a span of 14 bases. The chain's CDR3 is CASSASGVLSYEQYF. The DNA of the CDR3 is TGCGCCAGCAGCGCCTCCGGGGTCCTCTCCTACGAGCAGTACTTC. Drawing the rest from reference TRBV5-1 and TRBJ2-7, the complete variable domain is KAGVTQTPRYLIKTRGQQVTLSCSPISGHRSVSWYQQTPGQGLQFLFEYFSETQRNKGNFPGRFSGRQFSNSRSEMNVSTLELGDSALYLCASSASGVLSYEQYFGPGTRLTVT.

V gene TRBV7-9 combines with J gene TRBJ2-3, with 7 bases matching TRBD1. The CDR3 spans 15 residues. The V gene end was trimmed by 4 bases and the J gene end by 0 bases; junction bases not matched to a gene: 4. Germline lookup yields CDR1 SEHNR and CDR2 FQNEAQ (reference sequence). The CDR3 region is CASSYSQGSTDTQYF. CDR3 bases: TGTGCCAGCAGCTATTCACAGGGGAGCACAGATACGCAGTATTTT.

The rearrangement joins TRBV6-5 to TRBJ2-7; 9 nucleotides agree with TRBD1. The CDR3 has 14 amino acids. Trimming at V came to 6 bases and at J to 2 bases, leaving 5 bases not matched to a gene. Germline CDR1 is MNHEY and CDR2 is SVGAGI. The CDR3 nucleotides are TGTGCCAGCAGCCGGGACAGGGAGGCCTACGAGCAGTACGTC. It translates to CASSRDREAYEQYV.

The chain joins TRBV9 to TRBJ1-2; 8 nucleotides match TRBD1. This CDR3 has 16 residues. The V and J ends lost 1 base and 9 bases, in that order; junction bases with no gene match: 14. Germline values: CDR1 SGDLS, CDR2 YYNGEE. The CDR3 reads CASSVPNGAGGFSYTF. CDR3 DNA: TGTGCCAGCAGCGTACCCAACGGGGCAGGGGGCTTTAGCTACACCTTC. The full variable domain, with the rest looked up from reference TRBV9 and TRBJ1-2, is DSGVTQTPKHLITATGQRVTLRCSPRSGDLSVYWYQQSLDQGLQFLIQYYNGEERAKGNILERFSAQQFPDLHSELNLSSLELGDSALYFCASSVPNGAGGFSYTFGSGTRLTVV.

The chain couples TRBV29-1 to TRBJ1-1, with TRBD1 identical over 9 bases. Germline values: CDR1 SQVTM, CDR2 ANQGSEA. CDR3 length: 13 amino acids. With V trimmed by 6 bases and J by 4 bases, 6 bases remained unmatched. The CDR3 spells CSVTGGMGTEAFF. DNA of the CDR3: TGCAGCGTGACAGGGGGGATGGGCACTGAAGCTTTCTTT.

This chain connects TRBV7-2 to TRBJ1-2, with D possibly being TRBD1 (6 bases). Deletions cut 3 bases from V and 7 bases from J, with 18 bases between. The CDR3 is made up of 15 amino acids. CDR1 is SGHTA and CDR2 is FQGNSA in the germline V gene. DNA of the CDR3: TGTGCCAGCAGCTTCGCCAACACAGGGTTCGCTGGCTACACCTTC. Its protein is CASSFANTGFAGYTF.